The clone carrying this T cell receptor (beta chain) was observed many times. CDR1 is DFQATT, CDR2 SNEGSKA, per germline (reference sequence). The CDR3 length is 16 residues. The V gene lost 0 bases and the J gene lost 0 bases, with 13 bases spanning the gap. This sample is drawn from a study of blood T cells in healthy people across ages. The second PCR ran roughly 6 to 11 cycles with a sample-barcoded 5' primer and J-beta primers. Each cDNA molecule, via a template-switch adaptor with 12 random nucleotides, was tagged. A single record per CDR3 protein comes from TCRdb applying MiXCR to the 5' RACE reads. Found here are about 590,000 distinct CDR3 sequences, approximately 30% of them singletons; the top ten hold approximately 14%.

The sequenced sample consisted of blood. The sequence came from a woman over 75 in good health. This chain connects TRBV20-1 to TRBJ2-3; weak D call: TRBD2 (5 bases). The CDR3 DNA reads TGCAGTGCTAGAGATATGCGGGCGACTAGCACAGATACGCAGTATTTT. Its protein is CSARDMRATSTDTQYF.